Described below is a single T cell receptor (beta chain) sequence and its context. In germline, CDR1 is MNHEY, CDR2 SVGEGT. The CDR3 has 15 amino acids. The V end was cut by 7 bases, the J end by 2 bases, with 18 bases between. The source of the sample is a study of CD8 T cells in Susac syndrome. RNA amounts of 0.5 to 1 ug underwent reverse transcription with random hexamers. TCRdb analysed the immunoSEQ multiplex PCR reads with MiXCR anew, one entry per CDR3 protein. The sample shows about 140,000 distinct CDR3 sequences, roughly 96% of them seen only once. The sequencing input was CD4+ T cells from PBMCs. The chain links TRBV6-2 or TRBV6-3 to TRBJ2-7; D is ambiguous. The origin of this receptor is a human donor with multiple sclerosis. The CDR3 coding sequence is TGTGCCAGCACTGAACCCCAGGATCTCCCCTACGAGCAGTACTTC. This codes for CASTEPQDLPYEQYF.